This entry features one TCR beta chain sequence. No antigen is known for it. This sample is drawn from a study of T cells in Graves' hyperthyroidism and ophthalmopathy. Study conclusions and caveats: Model-based prediction identified ophthalmopathy a median 6.5 months prior to its onset. Among clonotypes expanded in thyroid above 0.001, most were also found in blood.

Amplified TCR beta CDR3 regions came from RNA transcripts. RT-PCR in the first round (using the HTBI primer set) targeted the TCR CDR3. TCRdb redid the calling of the multiplex PCR reads with MiXCR, one entry per CDR3 protein. In the table there are roughly 520,000 distinct CDR3 sequences, around a quarter of which are singletons. Germline V gene lookup returns CDR1 SNHLY and CDR2 FYNNEI. V was shortened by 4 bases and J by 0 bases, with 4 bases between the two germline ends. This CDR3 is built from 13 residues. The sequence came from a woman in her twenties or thirties with Graves' ophthalmopathy. The sample comprised blood. The J gene is TRBJ1-5, the V gene TRBV2; D is undetermined. CDR3 region: CASSASSNQPQHF. The CDR3 DNA sequence: TGTGCCAGCAGTGCTTCTAGCAATCAGCCCCAGCATTTT.